What follows describes a single T cell receptor (beta chain). The sample originates from a study of T cell clonotyping in hematopoietic cell transplantation. Assay used: immunoSEQ multiplex PCR; TCRdb lists only in-frame clones, some missing. The repertoire has approximately 9,300 clones, about half of them found once; the top ten carry under 15%. This TCR was recovered from a female patient in her forties or fifties who had an allogeneic stem cell transplant from an unrelated donor, so the T cells may come from the graft donor. Some clones in this sample may be carry-over from other donors' samples. Source: peripheral blood mononuclear cells, taken 100 days after allogeneic stem cell transplant.

In DNA, the CDR3 is TGTGCCAGCAGTTCTGGCAACTATGGCTACACCTTC. The encoded protein is CASSSGNYGYTF. The chain combines TRBV6-5 with TRBJ1-2; no clear D gene. Germline CDR1 is MNHEY and CDR2 is SVGAGI. This CDR3 is built from 12 residues. V was pared by 4 bases and J by 2 bases, with 5 bases between.